This TCR beta chain was captured in a study of Ad26.COV2.S vaccination and SARS-CoV-2 variants. Notes on the study in general: Vaccine recipients and placebo recipients showed similar non-spike TCR breadth.

As regards this clone: Its antigen remains unidentified.

The protocol was immunoSEQ multiplex PCR, while the TCRdb copy is restricted to in-frame clones and leaves out a portion. Among around 140,000 clones listed, roughly 85% were seen once. Trimming shortened V by 0 bases and J by 2 bases, and 10 bases separated the two germline ends. The CDR3 runs 15 residues. Germline CDR1 is SGHAT and CDR2 is FQNNGV. This specimen consisted of peripheral blood, obtained after recovery from COVID-19. This receptor was identified in a human donor who had recovered from COVID-19. J is TRBJ2-5 and V is TRBV11-2, with D unresolved. CDR3: CASSLEGRLQETQYF. The CDR3 region has the DNA TGTGCCAGCAGCTTAGAGGGCAGGTTGCAAGAGACCCAGTACTTC.